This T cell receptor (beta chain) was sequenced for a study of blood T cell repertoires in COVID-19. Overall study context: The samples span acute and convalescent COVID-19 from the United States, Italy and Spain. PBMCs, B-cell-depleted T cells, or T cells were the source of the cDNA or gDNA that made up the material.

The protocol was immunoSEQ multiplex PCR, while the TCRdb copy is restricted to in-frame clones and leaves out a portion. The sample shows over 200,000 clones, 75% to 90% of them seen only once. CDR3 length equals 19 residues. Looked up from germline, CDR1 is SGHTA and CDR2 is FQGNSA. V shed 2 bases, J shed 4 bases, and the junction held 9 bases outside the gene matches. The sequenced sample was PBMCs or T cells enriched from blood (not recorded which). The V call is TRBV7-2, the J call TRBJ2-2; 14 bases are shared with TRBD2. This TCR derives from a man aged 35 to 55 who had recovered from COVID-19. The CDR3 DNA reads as TGTGCCAGCAGCTTACGACTAGCGGGGGGGAGTATTGGCACCGGGGAGCTGTTTTTT. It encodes CASSLRLAGGSIGTGELFF.